This TCR beta chain was observed in a study of Graves' ophthalmopathy and Graves' hyperthyroidism. Study-wide points: Ophthalmopathy progression prediction by the model yielded a sensitivity of about 69% and a specificity of 72% to 75%.

RNA transcripts were the source from which TCR beta CDR3 regions were amplified. HTBI-primed first-round RT-PCR preceded second-round multiplex PCR. TCRdb re-analysed the multiplex PCR reads in MiXCR, keeping a single row per CDR3 protein. The data show nearly 400,000 distinct CDR3 sequences, around 16% seen once. The CDR3 is 14 amino acids. Germline CDR1 is MDHEN and CDR2 is SYDVKM. V lost 3 bases to trimming and J lost 5 bases, with 13 bases between them. As concerns this clonotype: Its antigen remains unknown.

The receptor's source is a woman in her late teens or twenties with Graves' ophthalmopathy. Sequencing used peripheral blood. V usage is TRBV28 and J usage is TRBJ1-1; the D gene is possibly TRBD1 (5 bases). The CDR3 reads CASSFWGDYTEAFF. DNA for the CDR3: TGTGCCAGCAGTTTTTGGGGCGACTATACTGAAGCTTTCTTT.